This note documents a single T cell receptor (beta chain) sequence. Its antigen is currently unknown. Per the germline V gene, CDR1 is MGHRA and CDR2 is YSYEKL. The CDR3 is 17 residues long. Trimming pared 4 bases from V and 4 bases from J, leaving 22 bases between. Repertoires were generated with immunoSEQ multiplex PCR, while TCRdb's copy carries only in-frame clones and drops some. There are roughly 2.2 million clones in the sample; 85% to 95% occur only once, and approximately 0.41% lies in the top ten. This sample was taken from a study of shared clonotypes between healthy human individuals. Study overall: Each donor's CD8 memory used one plate, CD8 naive two, each CD4 subset three.

Study results and caveats: For naive CD4 cells, 4.5% to 6.5% of clonotypes were shared across a handful of donors.

This chain connects TRBV4-1 to TRBJ2-5; D unresolved. The sequenced sample was naive CD4+ T cells from PBMCs. Subset defined: CD45RA+ positively selected. The clonotype was recovered from a man younger than 35 in good health. Some clones in this sample may be carry-over from other donors' samples. DNA of the CDR3: TGCGCCAGCAGCCGCCAAACCGGCAGCTTAGCCCGAGAGACCCAGTACTTC. Encoded protein: CASSRQTGSLARETQYF.